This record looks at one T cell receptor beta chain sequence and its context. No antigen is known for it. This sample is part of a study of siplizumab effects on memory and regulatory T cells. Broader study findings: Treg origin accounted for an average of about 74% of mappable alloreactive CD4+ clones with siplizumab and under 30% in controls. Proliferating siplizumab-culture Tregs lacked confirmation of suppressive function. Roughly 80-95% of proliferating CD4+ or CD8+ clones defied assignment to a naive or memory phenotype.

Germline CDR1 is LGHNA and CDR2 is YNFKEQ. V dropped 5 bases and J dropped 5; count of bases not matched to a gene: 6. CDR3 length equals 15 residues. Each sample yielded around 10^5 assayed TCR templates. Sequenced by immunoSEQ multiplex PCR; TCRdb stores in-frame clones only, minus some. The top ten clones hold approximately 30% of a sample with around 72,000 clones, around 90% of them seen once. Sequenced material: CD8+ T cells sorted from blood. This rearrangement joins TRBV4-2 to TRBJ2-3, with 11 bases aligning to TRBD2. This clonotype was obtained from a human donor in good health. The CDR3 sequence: CASSLTSGMGDTQYF. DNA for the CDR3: TGTGCCAGCAGCTTGACTAGCGGGATGGGAGATACGCAGTATTTT.